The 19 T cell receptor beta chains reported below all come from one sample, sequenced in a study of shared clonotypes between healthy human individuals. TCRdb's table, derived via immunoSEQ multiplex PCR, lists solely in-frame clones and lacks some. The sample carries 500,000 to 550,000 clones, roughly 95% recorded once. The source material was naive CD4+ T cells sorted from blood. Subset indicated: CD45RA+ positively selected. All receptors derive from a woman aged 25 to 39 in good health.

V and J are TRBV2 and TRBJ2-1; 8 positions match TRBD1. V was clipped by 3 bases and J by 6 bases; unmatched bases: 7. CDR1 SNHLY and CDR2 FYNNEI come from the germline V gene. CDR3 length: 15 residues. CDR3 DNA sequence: TGTGCCAGCAGTGATCAGGGGGCCTTTTCCAATGAGCAGTTCTTC. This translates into CASSDQGAFSNEQFF.

The CDR3 DNA is TGTGCCAGCAGCTTGGTGGGGGGTGAGCAGTTCTTC. This gives the protein CASSLVGGEQFF. The rearrangement joins TRBV5-8 to TRBJ2-1; D may be TRBD2 (6 bases). The CDR3 sequence is 12 residues long. V was pared by 0 bases and J by 9 bases, with 7 bases between. Germline assignment: CDR1 SGHTS and CDR2 YDEGEE. Looking up the rest from reference TRBV5-8 and TRBJ2-1 gives the full variable domain: EAGVTQSPTHLIKTRGQQATLRCSPISGHTSVYWYQQALGLGLQFLLWYDEGEERNRGNFPPRFSGRQFPNYSSELNVNALELEDSALYLCASSLVGGEQFFGPGTRLTVL.

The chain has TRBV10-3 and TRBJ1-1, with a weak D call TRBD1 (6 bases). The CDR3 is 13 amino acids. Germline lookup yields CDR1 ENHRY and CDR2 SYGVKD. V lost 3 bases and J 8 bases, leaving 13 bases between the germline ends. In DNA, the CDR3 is TGTGCCATCAGTGAAGGGGGTCTTGGGGAAGCTTTCTTT. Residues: CAISEGGLGEAFF.

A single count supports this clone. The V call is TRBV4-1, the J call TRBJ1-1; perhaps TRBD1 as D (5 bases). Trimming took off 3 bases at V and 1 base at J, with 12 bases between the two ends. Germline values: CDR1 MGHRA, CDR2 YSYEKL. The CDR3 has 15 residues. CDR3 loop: CASSQAGRGNTEAFF. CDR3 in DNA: TGCGCCAGCAGCCAGGCGGGACGTGGGAACACTGAAGCTTTCTTT.

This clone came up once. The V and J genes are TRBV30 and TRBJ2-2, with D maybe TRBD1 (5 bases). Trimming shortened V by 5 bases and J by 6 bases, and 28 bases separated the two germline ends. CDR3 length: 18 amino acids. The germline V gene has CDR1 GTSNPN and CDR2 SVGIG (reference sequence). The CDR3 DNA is TGTGCCTGGGTCAAAGGTGGCGGCTTCGGAGTAGGGGCCGGGGAGCTGTTTTTT. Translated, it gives CAWVKGGGFGVGAGELFF.

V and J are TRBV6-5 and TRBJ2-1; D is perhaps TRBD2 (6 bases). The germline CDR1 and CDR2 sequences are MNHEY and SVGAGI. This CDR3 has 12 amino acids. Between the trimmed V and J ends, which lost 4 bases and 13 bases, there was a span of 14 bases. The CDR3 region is CASSSPTRSQFF. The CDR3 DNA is TGTGCCAGCAGTTCCCCGACTAGGTCCCAGTTCTTC.

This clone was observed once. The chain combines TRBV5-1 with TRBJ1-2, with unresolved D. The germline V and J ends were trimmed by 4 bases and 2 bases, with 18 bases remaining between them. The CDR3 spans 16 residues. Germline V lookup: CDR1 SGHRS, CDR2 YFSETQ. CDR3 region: CASSPFLTEENYGYTF. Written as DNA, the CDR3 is TGCGCCAGCAGCCCATTCCTTACGGAGGAGAACTATGGCTACACCTTC.

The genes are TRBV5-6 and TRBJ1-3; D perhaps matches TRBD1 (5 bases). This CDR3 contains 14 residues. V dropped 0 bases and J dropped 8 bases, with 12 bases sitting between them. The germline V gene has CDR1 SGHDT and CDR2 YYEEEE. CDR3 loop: CASSLAVTGDTIYF. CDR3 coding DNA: TGTGCCAGCAGCTTGGCCGTCACGGGGGACACCATATATTTT.

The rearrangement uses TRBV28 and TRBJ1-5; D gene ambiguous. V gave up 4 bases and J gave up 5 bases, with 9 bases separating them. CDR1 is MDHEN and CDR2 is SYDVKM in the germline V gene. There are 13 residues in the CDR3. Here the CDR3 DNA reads TGTGCCAGCAGTTCACAATTTTATCAGCCCCAGCATTTT. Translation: CASSSQFYQPQHF.

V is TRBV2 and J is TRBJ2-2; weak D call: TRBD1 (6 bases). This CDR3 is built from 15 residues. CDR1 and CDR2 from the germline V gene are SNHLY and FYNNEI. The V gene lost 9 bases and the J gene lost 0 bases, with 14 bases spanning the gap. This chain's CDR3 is CASGAEGANTGELFF. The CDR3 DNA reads TGTGCCAGTGGGGCCGAGGGGGCGAACACCGGGGAGCTGTTTTTT. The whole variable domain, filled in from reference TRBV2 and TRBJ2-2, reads EPEVTQTPSHQVTQMGQEVILRCVPISNHLYFYWYRQILGQKVEFLVSFYNNEISEKSEIFDDQFSVERPDGSNFTLKIRSTKLEDSAMYFCASGAEGANTGELFFGEGSRLTVL.

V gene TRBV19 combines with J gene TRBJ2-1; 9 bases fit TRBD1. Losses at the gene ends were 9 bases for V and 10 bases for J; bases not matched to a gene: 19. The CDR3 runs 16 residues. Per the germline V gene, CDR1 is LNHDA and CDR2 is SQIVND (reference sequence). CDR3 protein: CASTEMGTGRPREQFF. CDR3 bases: TGTGCCAGCACGGAAATGGGGACAGGGCGCCCCAGGGAGCAGTTCTTC.

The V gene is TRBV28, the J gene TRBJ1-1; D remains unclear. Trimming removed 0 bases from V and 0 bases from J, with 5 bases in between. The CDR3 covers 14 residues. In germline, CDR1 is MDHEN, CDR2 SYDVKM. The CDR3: CASSLWSMNTEAFF. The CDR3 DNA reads TGTGCCAGCAGTTTATGGTCCATGAACACTGAAGCTTTCTTT.

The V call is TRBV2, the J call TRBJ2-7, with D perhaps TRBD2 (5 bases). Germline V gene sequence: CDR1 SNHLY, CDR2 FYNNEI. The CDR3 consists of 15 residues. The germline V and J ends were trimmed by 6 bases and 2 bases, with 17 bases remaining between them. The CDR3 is CASRGGLDFTYEQYF. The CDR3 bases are TGTGCCAGCAGGGGCGGGCTTGACTTTACCTACGAGCAGTACTTC.

The CDR3 spells CASSGTGHEQYF. Here the CDR3 DNA reads TGTGCCAGCTCCGGGACAGGGCACGAGCAGTACTTC. The rearrangement joins TRBV25-1 to TRBJ2-7, with 9 bases lining up with TRBD1. CDR1 is MGHDK, CDR2 SYGVNS, per germline. J was trimmed by 5 bases and V by 8 bases; bases with no gene match: 4. The CDR3 is 12 amino acids.

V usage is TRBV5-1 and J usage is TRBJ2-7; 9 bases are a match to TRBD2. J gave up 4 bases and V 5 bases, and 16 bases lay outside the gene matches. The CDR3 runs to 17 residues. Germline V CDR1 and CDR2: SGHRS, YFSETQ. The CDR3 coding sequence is TGCGCCAGCAGTCCCGGGGGTAGCGGGAGAAGTTTGTACGAGCAGTACTTC. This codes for CASSPGGSGRSLYEQYF.

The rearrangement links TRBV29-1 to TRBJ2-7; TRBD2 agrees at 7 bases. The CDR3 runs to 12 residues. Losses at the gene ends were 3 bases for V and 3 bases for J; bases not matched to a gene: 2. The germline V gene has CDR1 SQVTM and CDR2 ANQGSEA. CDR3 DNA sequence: TGCAGCGTTGAGTGGGGGGGCTACGAGCAGTACTTC. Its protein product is CSVEWGGYEQYF.

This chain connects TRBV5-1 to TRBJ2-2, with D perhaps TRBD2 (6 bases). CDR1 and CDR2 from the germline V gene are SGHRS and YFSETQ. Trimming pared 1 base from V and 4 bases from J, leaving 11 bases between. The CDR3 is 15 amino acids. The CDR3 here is CASSLPGASTGELFF. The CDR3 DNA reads TGCGCCAGCAGCTTGCCGGGAGCCAGCACCGGGGAGCTGTTTTTT.

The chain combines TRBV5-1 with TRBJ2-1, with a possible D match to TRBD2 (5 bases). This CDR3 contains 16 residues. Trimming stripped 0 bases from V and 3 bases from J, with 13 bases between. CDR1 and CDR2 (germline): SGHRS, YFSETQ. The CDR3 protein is CASSLVSADLYNEQFF. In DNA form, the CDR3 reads TGCGCCAGCAGCTTGGTTTCAGCGGACCTCTACAATGAGCAGTTCTTC.

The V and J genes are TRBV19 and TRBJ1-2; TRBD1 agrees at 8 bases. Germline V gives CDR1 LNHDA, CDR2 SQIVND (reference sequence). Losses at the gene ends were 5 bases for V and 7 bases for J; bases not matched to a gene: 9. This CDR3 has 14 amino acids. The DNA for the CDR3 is TGTGCCAGTAGTGGACAGGGAGCGGGGTCTGGCTACACCTTC. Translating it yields CASSGQGAGSGYTF.